The rows below give T cell receptor beta chains drawn from one sample of a study of Ad26.COV2.S vaccination and SARS-CoV-2 variants. Assay used: immunoSEQ multiplex PCR; TCRdb lists only in-frame clones, some missing. The sample includes a few hundred thousand clones, 83% of them seen just once. Sequenced here: peripheral blood, sampled in a trial of Ad26.COV2.S vaccine versus placebo. The receptor set was obtained from a person aged 18-60 years who received the Ad26.COV2.S COVID-19 vaccine or a placebo. Both conserved end residues are part of each CDR3. Each record gives: D gene, J gene, V gene, clone size, CDR3 protein, CDR3 DNA. D genes are given only for firm matches. Expanded clones get a size class; other rows say once, few or many, or leave the size out.

D gene: .; J gene: TRBJ2-1; V gene: TRBV5-6; clone size: .; CDR3 protein: CASSLSGAFNEQFF; CDR3 DNA: TGTGCCAGCAGCTTGTCAGGGGCCTTCAATGAGCAGTTCTTC
D gene: .; J gene: TRBJ1-2; V gene: TRBV24-1; clone size: .; CDR3 protein: CATSGQGQDYGYTF; CDR3 DNA: TGTGCCACCAGTGGTCAGGGGCAGGACTATGGCTACACCTTC
D gene: TRBD2; J gene: TRBJ2-5; V gene: TRBV7-9; clone size: few; CDR3 protein: CASSPPRAGGLETQYF; CDR3 DNA: TGTGCCAGCAGCCCACCCAGGGCGGGGGGGCTCGAGACCCAGTACTTC
D gene: .; J gene: TRBJ1-5; V gene: TRBV6-2/TRBV6-3; clone size: once; CDR3 protein: CASSSYSPRDQPQHF; CDR3 DNA: TGTGCCAGCAGTTCCTACAGCCCTAGGGATCAGCCCCAGCATTTT
D gene: .; J gene: TRBJ1-3; V gene: TRBV12-3/TRBV12-4; clone size: .; CDR3 protein: CASSLALGGAIYF; CDR3 DNA: TGTGCCAGCAGTTTAGCGCTGGGGGGAGCCATATATTTT
D gene: .; J gene: TRBJ2-7; V gene: TRBV18; clone size: .; CDR3 protein: CASSPTPATYEQYF; CDR3 DNA: TGTGCCAGCTCACCCACGCCGGCAACCTACGAGCAGTACTTC
D gene: TRBD1; J gene: TRBJ2-7; V gene: TRBV5-1; clone size: .; CDR3 protein: CASSRGQNSYEQYF; CDR3 DNA: TGCGCCAGCAGCCGGGGACAGAACTCCTACGAGCAGTACTTC
D gene: .; J gene: TRBJ2-7; V gene: TRBV5-1; clone size: .; CDR3 protein: CASMREAEQYF; CDR3 DNA: TGCGCCAGCATGAGGGAGGCCGAGCAGTACTTC
D gene: .; J gene: TRBJ2-2; V gene: TRBV7-9; clone size: .; CDR3 protein: CASSPRASNNGELFF; CDR3 DNA: TGTGCCAGCAGCCCACGCGCTAGCAACAACGGGGAGCTGTTTTTT
D gene: TRBD1; J gene: TRBJ2-7; V gene: TRBV4-3; clone size: .; CDR3 protein: CASSQDTGGRYEQYF; CDR3 DNA: TGCGCCAGCAGCCAGGATACAGGGGGCAGGTACGAGCAGTACTTC
D gene: .; J gene: TRBJ2-7; V gene: TRBV5-6; clone size: once; CDR3 protein: CASSLIGEQYF; CDR3 DNA: TGTGCCAGCAGCTTGATCGGCGAGCAGTACTTC
D gene: .; J gene: TRBJ2-5; V gene: TRBV7-2; clone size: .; CDR3 protein: CASSSRRSRETQYF; CDR3 DNA: TGTGCCAGCAGCTCCCGTAGAAGTCGGGAGACCCAGTACTTC
D gene: .; J gene: TRBJ1-3; V gene: TRBV5-1; clone size: once; CDR3 protein: CASSFGTGFSGNTIYF; CDR3 DNA: TGCGCCAGCAGCTTCGGGACGGGATTCTCTGGAAACACCATATATTTT
D gene: .; J gene: TRBJ1-1; V gene: TRBV4-2; clone size: .; CDR3 protein: CASSQGRGAARMNTEAFF; CDR3 DNA: TGTGCCAGCAGCCAAGGGAGGGGGGCGGCGCGCATGAACACTGAAGCTTTCTTT
D gene: .; J gene: TRBJ2-5; V gene: TRBV4-1; clone size: .; CDR3 protein: CASSQVGRRETQYF; CDR3 DNA: TGCGCCAGCAGCCAAGTTGGGAGGCGAGAGACCCAGTACTTC
D gene: .; J gene: TRBJ2-7; V gene: TRBV19; clone size: .; CDR3 protein: CASSNQGWYEQYF; CDR3 DNA: TGTGCCAGTAGTAATCAGGGGTGGTACGAGCAGTACTTC
D gene: TRBD1; J gene: TRBJ1-1; V gene: TRBV5-4; clone size: once; CDR3 protein: CASKPGGTMTNTEAFF; CDR3 DNA: TGTGCCAGCAAGCCAGGGGGCACTATGACGAACACTGAAGCTTTCTTT
D gene: .; J gene: TRBJ1-1; V gene: TRBV4-2; clone size: .; CDR3 protein: CASSQDGSTLIF; CDR3 DNA: TGTGCCAGCAGCCAAGACGGTTCTACGCTCATCTTT
D gene: .; J gene: TRBJ1-2; V gene: TRBV19; clone size: .; CDR3 protein: CASSIEGYGYTF; CDR3 DNA: TGTGCCAGTAGTATAGAGGGCTATGGCTACACCTTC
D gene: .; J gene: TRBJ2-2; V gene: TRBV7-3; clone size: .; CDR3 protein: CASSPDLNTGELFF; CDR3 DNA: TGTGCCAGCAGCCCCGATCTGAACACCGGGGAGCTGTTTTTT
D gene: .; J gene: TRBJ1-5; V gene: TRBV5-4; clone size: .; CDR3 protein: CASSLGGSVNQPQHF; CDR3 DNA: TGTGCCAGCAGCCTTGGAGGGTCGGTAAATCAGCCCCAGCATTTT
D gene: .; J gene: TRBJ2-1; V gene: TRBV24-1; clone size: .; CDR3 protein: CATSVRGGVAGNEQFF; CDR3 DNA: TGTGCCACCAGTGTCCGCGGGGGCGTCGCGGGCAATGAGCAGTTCTTC
D gene: TRBD2; J gene: TRBJ2-1; V gene: TRBV7-9; clone size: .; CDR3 protein: CASSRTSGYYNEQFF; CDR3 DNA: TGTGCCAGCAGCAGGACTAGCGGGTACTACAATGAGCAGTTCTTC
D gene: .; J gene: TRBJ2-3; V gene: TRBV3-1/TRBV3-2; clone size: .; CDR3 protein: CASSQELRPSDTQYF; CDR3 DNA: TGTGCCAGCAGCCAAGAGCTGCGGCCCTCAGATACGCAGTATTTT
D gene: TRBD1; J gene: TRBJ2-5; V gene: TRBV19; clone size: .; CDR3 protein: CASSTGLLETQYF; CDR3 DNA: TGTGCCAGCTCGACAGGGCTGTTGGAGACCCAGTACTTC
D gene: .; J gene: TRBJ1-1; V gene: TRBV12-3/TRBV12-4; clone size: .; CDR3 protein: CASSLERSTEAFF; CDR3 DNA: TGTGCCAGCAGTTTGGAGCGGAGCACTGAAGCTTTCTTT